Shown below are 13 T cell receptor beta chains from a single sample sequenced in a study of shared clonotypes between healthy human individuals. This table comes from immunoSEQ multiplex PCR, and its TCRdb copy is limited to in-frame clones, with some not included. Of nearly 1,000,000 clones detected, approximately 80% appear once; the ten largest clones hold approximately 1.5%. The sample was memory CD4+ T cells sorted from blood. The subset: CD45RA-negative fraction. The receptors originated from a man younger than 30 in good health.

The chain employs TRBV7-8 and TRBJ2-5, with D perhaps TRBD2 (5 bases). Germline V gives CDR1 SGHVS, CDR2 FQNEAQ. This CDR3 has 14 amino acids. V was cut by 1 base and J by 0 bases, with 6 bases left in between. The CDR3 coding sequence is TGTGCCAGCAGCTTAGTCGGGAACCAAGAGACCCAGTACTTC. Residues: CASSLVGNQETQYF.

The CDR3 nucleotides are TGTGCCAGCAGCCGGTCAAGTACGCAGTATTTT. Translation gives CASSRSSTQYF. This chain links TRBV7-2 with TRBJ2-3; D ambiguous. This CDR3 contains 11 residues. Trimming removed 5 bases at V and 8 bases at J, with 8 bases between. Germline CDR1 reads SGHTA; CDR2 reads FQGNSA.

The chain is built from TRBV28 and TRBJ2-7; D remains ambiguous. In germline, CDR1 is MDHEN, CDR2 SYDVKM. V was trimmed by 8 bases and J by 4 bases, leaving 9 bases between them. The CDR3 has 11 residues. CDR3 sequence: CASEKAYEQYF. The CDR3 DNA reads TGTGCCAGCGAGAAGGCTTACGAGCAGTACTTC. The full variable domain, in which reference TRBV28 and TRBJ2-7 provide the parts outside the CDR3, is DVKVTQSSRYLVKRTGEKVFLECVQDMDHENMFWYRQDPGLGLRLIYFSYDVKMKEKGDIPEGYSVSREKKERFSLILESASTNQTSMYLCASEKAYEQYFGPGTRLTVT.

The genes are TRBV6-6 and TRBJ2-7; D perhaps matches TRBD1 (6 bases). With 6 bases removed from V and 3 bases from J, the gap between germline ends came to 9 bases. The CDR3 spans 12 residues. CDR1 and CDR2 from the germline V gene are MNHNY and SVGAGI (reference sequence). The CDR3 here is CASSTGHYEQYF. For the CDR3, the DNA is TGTGCCAGCAGCACGGGACACTACGAGCAGTACTTC.

This clone has ten or more counts. This chain connects TRBV28 to TRBJ1-5; D is unresolved. Germline V gene data show CDR1 as MDHEN and CDR2 as SYDVKM. This CDR3 has 17 residues. Trimming removed 6 bases from V and 2 bases from J, with 20 bases in between. The CDR3 sequence: CASRPKGAAPGNQPQHF. For the CDR3, the DNA is TGTGCCAGCAGGCCTAAAGGCGCCGCCCCTGGCAATCAGCCCCAGCATTTT. Filled out from reference TRBV28 and TRBJ1-5, the complete variable domain reads DVKVTQSSRYLVKRTGEKVFLECVQDMDHENMFWYRQDPGLGLRLIYFSYDVKMKEKGDIPEGYSVSREKKERFSLILESASTNQTSMYLCASRPKGAAPGNQPQHFGDGTRLSIL.

The chain has TRBV5-6 and TRBJ2-1; D not resolved. The V and J ends lost 5 bases and 4 bases respectively, with 28 bases between them. CDR1 is SGHDT, CDR2 YYEEEE, per germline. This CDR3 has 19 amino acids. The CDR3 protein is CASSSFRVPTLKKYNEQFF. The CDR3 DNA sequence: TGTGCCAGCAGTTCGTTTCGGGTCCCAACCTTAAAAAAATACAATGAGCAGTTCTTC.

The chain has TRBV11-1 and TRBJ1-2; no clear D. CDR1 and CDR2 from the germline V gene are SGHAT and FQDESV (reference sequence). The V end lost 4 bases, the J end lost 5 bases, and 14 bases lay between the germline ends. The CDR3 has 14 residues. The CDR3 is CASSSESGVYGYTF. The CDR3 DNA follows: TGTGCCAGCAGCTCCGAGAGTGGAGTTTATGGCTACACCTTC.

This chain uses TRBV4-3 with TRBJ2-1; D is uncertain. V lost 0 bases to trimming and J lost 9 bases, with 12 bases between them. Germline V gene sequence: CDR1 LGHNA, CDR2 YSLEER. The CDR3 runs 14 residues. The DNA for the CDR3 is TGCGCCAGCAGCCAAGATAGTACCTTGGTTGAGCAGTTCTTC. Translating gives CASSQDSTLVEQFF.

The V call is TRBV25-1, the J call TRBJ1-2, with a tentative D call TRBD1 (6 bases). The germline V gene encodes CDR1 MGHDK and CDR2 SYGVNS. Trimming removed 2 bases at V and 2 bases at J, with 9 bases between. This CDR3 region has 14 residues. The DNA of the CDR3 is TGTGCCAGCAGTGAAGGGGGGCGCAACTATGGCTACACCTTC. Protein: CASSEGGRNYGYTF.

The gene calls are TRBV5-1 and TRBJ1-2; 8 bases align to TRBD1. Germline lookup yields CDR1 SGHRS and CDR2 YFSETQ. V trimming: 4 bases; J trimming: 4 bases; junction bases outside the gene matches: 3. The CDR3 contains 13 residues. CDR3: CASSIGQGYGYTF. Written as DNA, the CDR3 is TGCGCCAGCAGCATAGGACAGGGCTATGGCTACACCTTC.

This chain joins TRBV9 and TRBJ2-2, with TRBD2 as a possible D gene (6 bases). Trimming left V 0 bases short and J 8 bases short, with 11 bases between. This CDR3 region has 14 residues. The germline CDR1 and CDR2 sequences are SGDLS and YYNGEE. This chain's CDR3 is CASSVATAGGELFF. The CDR3, as DNA: TGTGCCAGCAGCGTAGCAACGGCGGGAGGGGAGCTGTTTTTT.

Comment on this clone: Other DNA sequences in the sample encode the same CDR3. The J gene is TRBJ1-2, the V gene TRBV2; D may be TRBD1 (5 bases). The CDR3 has 14 residues. With 2 bases removed from V and 2 bases from J, the gap between germline ends came to 9 bases. CDR1 and CDR2 from the germline V gene are SNHLY and FYNNEI. The CDR3 loop reads CASSETGGNYGYTF. The DNA of the CDR3 is TGTGCCAGCAGTGAAACAGGTGGCAACTATGGCTACACCTTC.

This chain connects TRBV9 to TRBJ2-2; TRBD2 matches at 8 bases. Germline loops: CDR1 SGDLS, CDR2 YYNGEE. CDR3 length equals 16 residues. V shed 0 bases, J shed 5 bases, and the junction held 6 bases outside the gene matches. CDR3 DNA sequence: TGTGCCAGCAGCGTAGATGGGACTAGTCGGACCGGGGAGCTGTTTTTT. As protein: CASSVDGTSRTGELFF.